This TCR beta chain was captured in a study of a mutant IDH1 vaccine in newly diagnosed glioma. Study in general: Vaccination was launched 4-6 weeks after radiotherapy alone, or with temozolomide cycles. Most patients had radiochemotherapy with temozolomide before enrollment; others had one alone.

As for time point: week 23, last vaccination. Each dose of the vaccine consisted of 300 ug of mutant IDH1 20-mer peptide, with topical imiquimod. This table comes from immunoSEQ multiplex PCR, and its TCRdb copy is limited to in-frame clones, with some not included. Of about 20,000 clones listed, 82% are singletons. CDR3 length equals 13 residues. V was pared by 3 bases and J by 7 bases, with 15 bases between. Germline V lookup: CDR1 SQVTM, CDR2 ANQGSEA. This clone is large within its sample. Its antigen is still unknown. The source of this sequence is a man younger than 45 with glioma. The specimen was PBMCs, collected from a glioma patient whose treatment included an IDH1 peptide vaccine. The chain couples TRBV29-1 to TRBJ1-1; D gene uncertain. CDR3 bases: TGCAGCGTTGAGCACCCTCCGGATGATGAAGCTTTCTTT. Translated, it gives CSVEHPPDDEAFF.